This TCR beta chain was sequenced in a study of cytomegalovirus exposure and HLA in healthy donors. Study in general: A preliminary data release comprised around 85 million unique TCRs obtained from HLA-typed donors. Points from the study as a whole: Cytomegalovirus status was reportedly diagnosed by the classifier with high specificity and sensitivity. Usually a TCR sequence was rare, but some public TCRs were found in many donors. Later analysis associated a missense DCLRE1C variant with TCR beta V- and J-gene trimming.

Comments on this clone: Its target is not known.

Amplification used 60 Vbeta primers and 13 Jbeta primers. Repertoires were generated with immunoSEQ multiplex PCR, while TCRdb's copy carries only in-frame clones and drops some. The table includes fewer than 200,000 clones, about 81% detected once. The clonotype originates from a girl aged 2 to 10 in good health and CMV-seropositive. Sequenced: PBMCs.

The CDR3 DNA reads as TGTGCCAGTAGTGGGGGGGCTGAAGCTTTCTTT. Translation: CASSGGAEAFF. The V and J genes are TRBV19 and TRBJ1-1; tentative D call: TRBD1 (5 bases). Trimming shortened V by 5 bases and J by 6 bases, and 7 bases separated the two germline ends. Germline V gene lookup returns CDR1 LNHDA and CDR2 SQIVND (reference sequence). This CDR3 has 11 residues.